This entry features one T cell receptor (beta chain) sequence. These data are taken from a study of CD8 T cells in Susac syndrome. Study-level background: Patients with Susac syndrome were therapy-naive, treated with corticosteroids, or treated with intravenous immunoglobulin alone when blood was collected.

Trimming left V 7 bases short and J 1 base short, with 10 bases between. The CDR3 totals 13 residues. Looked up from germline, CDR1 is SQVTM and CDR2 is ANQGSEA. RNA amounts of roughly 0.5 to 1 ug underwent reverse transcription with random hexamers. The amplification used immunoSEQ multiplex PCR on TCR beta CDR3; it spanned 54 Vbeta and 13 Jbeta. In TCRdb, the immunoSEQ multiplex PCR reads were re-called with MiXCR into one record per CDR3 protein. This repertoire shows around 130,000 distinct CDR3 sequences, nearly 96% found once; its top ten account for 0.13% to 0.15%. TCR beta sequencing was performed on blood CD8+ and CD4+ T cells.

The material sequenced was CD4+ T cells from PBMCs. The V and J genes are TRBV29-1 and TRBJ2-2; possible D gene TRBD2, 6 bases. The sequence was obtained from a human donor with Susac syndrome. In DNA form, the CDR3 reads TGCAGCGGGAGGGGCTTGAACACCGGGGAGCTGTTTTTT. Its translation: CSGRGLNTGELFF.